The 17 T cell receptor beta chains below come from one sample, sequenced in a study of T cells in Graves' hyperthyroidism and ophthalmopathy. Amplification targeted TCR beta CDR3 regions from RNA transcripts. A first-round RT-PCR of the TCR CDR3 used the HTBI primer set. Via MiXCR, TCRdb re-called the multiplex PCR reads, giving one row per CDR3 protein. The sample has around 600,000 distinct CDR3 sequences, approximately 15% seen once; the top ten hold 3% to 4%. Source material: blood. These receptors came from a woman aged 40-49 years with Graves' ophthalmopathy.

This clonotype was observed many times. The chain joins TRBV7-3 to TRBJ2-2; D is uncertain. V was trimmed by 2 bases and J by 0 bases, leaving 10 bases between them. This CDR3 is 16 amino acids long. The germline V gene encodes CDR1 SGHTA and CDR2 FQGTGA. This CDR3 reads CASSLVHVTNTGELFF. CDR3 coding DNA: TGTGCCAGCAGCTTAGTACATGTCACGAACACCGGGGAGCTGTTTTTT.

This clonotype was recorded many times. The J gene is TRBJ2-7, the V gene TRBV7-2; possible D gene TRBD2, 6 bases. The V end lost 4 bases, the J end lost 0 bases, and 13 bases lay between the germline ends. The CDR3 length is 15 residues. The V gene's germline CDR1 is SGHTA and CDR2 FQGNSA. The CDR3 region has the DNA TGTGCCAGCAGCTCTTTGGGGGGACTCTCCTACGAGCAGTACTTC. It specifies CASSSLGGLSYEQYF.

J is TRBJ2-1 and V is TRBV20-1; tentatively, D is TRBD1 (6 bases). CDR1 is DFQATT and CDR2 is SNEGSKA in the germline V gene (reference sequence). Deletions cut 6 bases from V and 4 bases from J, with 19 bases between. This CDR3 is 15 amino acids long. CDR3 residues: CSATDRDTMYNEQFF. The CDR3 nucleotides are TGCAGTGCAACCGACCGGGACACAATGTACAATGAGCAGTTCTTC.

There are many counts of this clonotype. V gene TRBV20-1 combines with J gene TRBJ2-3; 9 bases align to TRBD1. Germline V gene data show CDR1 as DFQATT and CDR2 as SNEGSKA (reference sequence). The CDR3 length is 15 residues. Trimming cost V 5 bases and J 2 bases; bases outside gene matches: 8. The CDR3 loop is CSAPGQGPTTDTQYF. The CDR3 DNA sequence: TGCAGTGCTCCCGGACAGGGGCCCACCACAGATACGCAGTATTTT.

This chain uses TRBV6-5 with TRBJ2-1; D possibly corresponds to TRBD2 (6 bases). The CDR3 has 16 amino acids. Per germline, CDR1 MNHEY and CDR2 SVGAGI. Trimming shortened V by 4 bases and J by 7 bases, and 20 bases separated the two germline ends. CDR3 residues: CASSSHGGGLGNEQFF. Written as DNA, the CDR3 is TGTGCCAGCAGTTCCCACGGCGGAGGGCTAGGGAATGAGCAGTTCTTC.

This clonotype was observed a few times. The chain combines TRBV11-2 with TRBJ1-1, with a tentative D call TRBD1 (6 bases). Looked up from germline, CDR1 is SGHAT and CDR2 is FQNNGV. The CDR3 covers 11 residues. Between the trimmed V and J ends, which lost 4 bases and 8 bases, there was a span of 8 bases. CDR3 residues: CASSWDKEAFF. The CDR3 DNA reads TGTGCCAGCAGCTGGGACAAGGAAGCTTTCTTT. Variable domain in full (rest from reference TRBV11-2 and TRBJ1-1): EAGVAQSPRYKIIEKRQSVAFWCNPISGHATLYWYQQILGQGPKLLIQFQNNGVVDDSQLPKDRFSAERLKGVDSTLKIQPAKLEDSAVYLCASSWDKEAFFGQGTRLTVV.

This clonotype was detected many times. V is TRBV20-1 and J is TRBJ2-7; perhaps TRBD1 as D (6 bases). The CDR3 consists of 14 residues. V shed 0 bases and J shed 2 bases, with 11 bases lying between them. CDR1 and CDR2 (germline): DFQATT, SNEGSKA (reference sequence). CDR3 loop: CSARDSRGPYEQYF. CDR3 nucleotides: TGCAGTGCTAGAGATTCCAGGGGTCCCTACGAGCAGTACTTC.

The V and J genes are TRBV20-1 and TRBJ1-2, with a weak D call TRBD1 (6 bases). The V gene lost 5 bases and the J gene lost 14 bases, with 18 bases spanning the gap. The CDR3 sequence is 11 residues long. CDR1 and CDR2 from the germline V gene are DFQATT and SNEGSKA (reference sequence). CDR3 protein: CSAGGGGVRTF. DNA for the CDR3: TGCAGTGCTGGGGGGGGGGGCGTTAGGACCTTC.

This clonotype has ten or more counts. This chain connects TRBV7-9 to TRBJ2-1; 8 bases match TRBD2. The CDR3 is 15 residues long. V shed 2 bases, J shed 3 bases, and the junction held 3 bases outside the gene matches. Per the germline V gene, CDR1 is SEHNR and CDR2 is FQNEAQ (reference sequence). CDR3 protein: CASSLILADYNEQFF. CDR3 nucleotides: TGTGCCAGCAGCTTAATACTAGCGGACTACAATGAGCAGTTCTTC.

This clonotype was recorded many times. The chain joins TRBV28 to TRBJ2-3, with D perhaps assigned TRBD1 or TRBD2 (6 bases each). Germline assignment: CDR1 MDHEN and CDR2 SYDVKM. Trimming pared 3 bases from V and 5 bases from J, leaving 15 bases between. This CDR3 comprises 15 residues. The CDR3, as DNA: TGTGCCAGCAGTTTGGGGGGCCGACTTGGAGATACGCAGTATTTT. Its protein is CASSLGGRLGDTQYF.

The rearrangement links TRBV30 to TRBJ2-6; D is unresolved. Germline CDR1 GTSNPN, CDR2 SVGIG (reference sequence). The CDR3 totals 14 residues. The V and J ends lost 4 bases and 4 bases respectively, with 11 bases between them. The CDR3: CAWKRTSGANVLTF. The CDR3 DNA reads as TGTGCCTGGAAAAGGACCTCCGGGGCCAACGTCCTGACTTTC.

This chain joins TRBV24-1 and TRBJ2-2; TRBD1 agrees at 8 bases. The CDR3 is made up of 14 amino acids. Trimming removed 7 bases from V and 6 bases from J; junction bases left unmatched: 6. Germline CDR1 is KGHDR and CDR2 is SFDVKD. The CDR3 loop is CATSATGEAGELFF. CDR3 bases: TGTGCCACCAGCGCGACAGGGGAGGCCGGGGAGCTGTTTTTT.

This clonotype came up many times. CDR3 residues: CASSLGQREQYF. CDR3 nucleotide sequence: TGTGCCAGCAGCTTAGGACAACGAGAGCAGTACTTC. The rearrangement joins TRBV11-2 to TRBJ2-7; no clear D. This CDR3 comprises 12 residues. With 1 base removed from V and 7 bases from J, the gap between germline ends came to 8 bases. CDR1 and CDR2 (germline): SGHAT, FQNNGV.

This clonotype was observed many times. The CDR3 region is CASSLQVGGSEKLFF. DNA for the CDR3: TGTGCCAGCAGCCTCCAAGTGGGGGGTAGTGAAAAACTGTTTTTT. The gene calls are TRBV3-1 and TRBJ1-4; tentative D call: TRBD1 (5 bases). Germline loops: CDR1 LGHDT, CDR2 YNNKEL (reference sequence). V was shortened by 4 bases and J by 7 bases, with 16 bases between the two germline ends. The CDR3 has 15 residues.

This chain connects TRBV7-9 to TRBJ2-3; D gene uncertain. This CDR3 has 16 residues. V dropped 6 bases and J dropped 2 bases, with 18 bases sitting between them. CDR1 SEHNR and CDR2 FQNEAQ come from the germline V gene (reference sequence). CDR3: CASREGHSAHTDTQYF. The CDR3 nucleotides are TGTGCCAGCAGGGAAGGCCACTCAGCACACACAGATACGCAGTATTTT.

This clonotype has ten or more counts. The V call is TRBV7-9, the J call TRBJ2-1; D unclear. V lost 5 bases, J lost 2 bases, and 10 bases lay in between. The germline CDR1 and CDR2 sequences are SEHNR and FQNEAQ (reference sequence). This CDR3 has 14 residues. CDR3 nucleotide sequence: TGTGCCAGCAGCCCACGCGACGCCTACAATGAGCAGTTCTTC. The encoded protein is CASSPRDAYNEQFF.

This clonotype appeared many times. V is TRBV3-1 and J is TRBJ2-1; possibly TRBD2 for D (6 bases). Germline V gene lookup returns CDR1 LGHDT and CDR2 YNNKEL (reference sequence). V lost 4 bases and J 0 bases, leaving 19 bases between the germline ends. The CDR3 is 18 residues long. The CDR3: CASSPHRRGGSSYNEQFF. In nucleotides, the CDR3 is TGTGCCAGCAGCCCCCACCGGAGGGGAGGAAGCTCCTACAATGAGCAGTTCTTC.